This TCR beta chain was sequenced for a study of T cell responses to AZD1222 COVID-19 vaccine. Findings and limits, study-wide: Following two doses of AZD1222, Spike-specific TCR breadth and depth rose. Mostly white British, mostly female donors; authors suggested clonal diversity may be underestimated. Reportedly, close to half of spike-specific TCRs are directed against unmutated variant regions.

Concerning this clone itself: Its target is not known.

CDR1 is SGHNT, CDR2 YYREEE, per germline (reference sequence). V was clipped by 2 bases and J by 11 bases, with 13 bases between them. The CDR3 covers 12 residues. Profiled with immunoSEQ multiplex PCR; TCRdb holds only in-frame clones, not every one. The data show 210,000 or so clones, with roughly 94% seen just once and around 1.7% held by the top ten. Material: peripheral blood, obtained 28 days after the second dose of the MenACWY control vaccine. This TCR derives from an adult who received the MenACWY meningococcal vaccine as a control. The chain is built from TRBV5-4 and TRBJ1-1; D remains unclear. CDR3 in DNA: TGTGCCAGCAGCTTCACCCCGGGAAGGGCTTTCTTT. Translation gives CASSFTPGRAFF.